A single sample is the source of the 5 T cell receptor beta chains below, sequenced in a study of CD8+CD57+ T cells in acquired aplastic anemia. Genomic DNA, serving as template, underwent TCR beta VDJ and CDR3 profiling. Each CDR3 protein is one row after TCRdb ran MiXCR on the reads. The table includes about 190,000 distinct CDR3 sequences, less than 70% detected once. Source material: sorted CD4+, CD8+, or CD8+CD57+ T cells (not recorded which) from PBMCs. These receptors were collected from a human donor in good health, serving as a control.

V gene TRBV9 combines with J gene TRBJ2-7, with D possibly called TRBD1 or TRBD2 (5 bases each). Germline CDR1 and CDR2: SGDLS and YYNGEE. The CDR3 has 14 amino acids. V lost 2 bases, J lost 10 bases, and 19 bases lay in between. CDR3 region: CASSVNNRDPTQYF. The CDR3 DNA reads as TGTGCCAGCAGCGTTAATAACCGGGACCCCACACAGTACTTC.

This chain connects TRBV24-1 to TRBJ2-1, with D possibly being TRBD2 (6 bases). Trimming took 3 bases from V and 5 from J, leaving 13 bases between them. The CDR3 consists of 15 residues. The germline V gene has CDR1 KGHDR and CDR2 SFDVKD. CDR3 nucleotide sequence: TGTGCCACCAGTGATGTTGCGGGATGGAACAATGAGCAGTTCTTC. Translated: CATSDVAGWNNEQFF.

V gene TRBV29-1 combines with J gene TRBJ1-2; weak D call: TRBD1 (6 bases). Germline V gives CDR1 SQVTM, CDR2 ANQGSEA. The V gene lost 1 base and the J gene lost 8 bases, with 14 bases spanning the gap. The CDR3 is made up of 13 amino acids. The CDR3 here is CSVEGIQGLGYTF. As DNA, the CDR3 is TGCAGCGTTGAAGGTATTCAGGGGTTAGGCTACACCTTC. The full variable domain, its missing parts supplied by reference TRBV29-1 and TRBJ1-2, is SAVISQKPSRDICQRGTSLTIQCQVDSQVTMMFWYRQQPGQSLTLIATANQGSEATYESGFVIDKFPISRPNLTFSTLTVSNMSPEDSSIYLCSVEGIQGLGYTFGSGTRLTVV.

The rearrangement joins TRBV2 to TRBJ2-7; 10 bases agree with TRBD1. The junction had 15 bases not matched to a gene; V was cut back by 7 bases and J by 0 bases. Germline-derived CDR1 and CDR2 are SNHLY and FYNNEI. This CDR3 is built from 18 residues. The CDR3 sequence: CASTEDRPGTGVSYEQYF. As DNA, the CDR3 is TGTGCCAGCACTGAGGACCGTCCCGGGACAGGGGTCTCCTACGAGCAGTACTTC.

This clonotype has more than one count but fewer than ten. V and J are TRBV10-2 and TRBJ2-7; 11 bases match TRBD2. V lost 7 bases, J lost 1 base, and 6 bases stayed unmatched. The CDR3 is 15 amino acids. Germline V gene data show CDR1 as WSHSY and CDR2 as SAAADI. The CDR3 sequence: CASNAGTSGSYEQYF. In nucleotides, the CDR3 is TGCGCCAGCAACGCCGGGACTAGCGGTTCCTACGAGCAGTACTTC.